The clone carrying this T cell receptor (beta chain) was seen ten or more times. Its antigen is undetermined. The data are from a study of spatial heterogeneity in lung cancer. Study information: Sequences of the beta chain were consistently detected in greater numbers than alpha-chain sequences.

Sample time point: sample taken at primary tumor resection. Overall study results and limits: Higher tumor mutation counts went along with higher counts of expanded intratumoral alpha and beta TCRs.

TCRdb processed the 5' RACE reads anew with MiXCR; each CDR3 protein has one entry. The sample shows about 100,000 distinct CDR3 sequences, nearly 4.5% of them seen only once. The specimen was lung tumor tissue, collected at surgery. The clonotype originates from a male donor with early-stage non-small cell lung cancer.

CDR3 in amino acids: CASSRMTDYQETQYF. The DNA for the CDR3 is TGTGCCAGCAGCCGGATGACGGACTACCAAGAGACCCAGTACTTC. The gene calls are TRBV28 and TRBJ2-5, with D possibly TRBD2 on 5 matching bases. V was shortened by 6 bases and J by 0 bases, with 14 bases between the two germline ends. Germline V gives CDR1 MDHEN, CDR2 SYDVKM. The CDR3 contains 15 residues.